The 20 T cell receptor beta chains given below trace back to one sample, sequenced in a study of T cell repertoires in cytomegalovirus infection. TCRdb recomputed calls from the reads with MiXCR, one row per CDR3 protein. The profile shows fewer than 1,000,000 distinct CDR3 sequences, approximately 31% of them singletons. These receptors' targets are unknown. The sequenced sample was cultured CD8+ T cells from PBMCs, obtained from culture after CMV antigen stimulation. The receptors shown here come from a human donor in good health (CMV status not recorded). Some clones in this sample may be carry-over from other donors' samples.

This chain links TRBV7-6 with TRBJ1-2, with D possibly TRBD1 on 6 matching bases. This CDR3 contains 20 residues. Germline values: CDR1 SGHVS, CDR2 FNYEAQ. Trimming took 4 bases from V and 2 from J, leaving 29 bases between them. The DNA for the CDR3 is TGTGCCAGCAGCTCCAGCTATTTCGGGGGGCTCGACCGATCAAACTATGGCTACACCTTC. Translation gives CASSSSYFGGLDRSNYGYTF.

This clonotype appeared a single time. The chain is built from TRBV19 and TRBJ2-1; 9 bases match TRBD2. Germline-derived CDR1 and CDR2 are LNHDA and SQIVND (reference sequence). CDR3 length: 15 amino acids. With V trimmed by 4 bases and J by 6 bases, 7 bases remained unmatched. The CDR3 is CASSNVAGGFNEQFF. In nucleotides, the CDR3 is TGTGCCAGTAGTAACGTGGCGGGGGGGTTCAATGAGCAGTTCTTC. Supplemented by reference TRBV19 and TRBJ2-1, the full variable domain reads DGGITQSPKYLFRKEGQNVTLSCEQNLNHDAMYWYRQDPGQGLRLIYYSQIVNDFQKGDIAEGYSVSREKKESFPLTVTSAQKNPTAFYLCASSNVAGGFNEQFFGPGTRLTVL.

This clonotype came up a few times. The rearrangement uses TRBV7-9 and TRBJ2-1; TRBD1 or TRBD2 may be the D gene (6 bases each). Germline V gene data show CDR1 as SEHNR and CDR2 as FQNEAQ (reference sequence). The CDR3 loop spans 16 amino acids. The V end was cut by 5 bases, the J end by 2 bases, with 16 bases between. This CDR3 is CASSPGALPPYNEQFF. In DNA form, the CDR3 reads TGTGCCAGCAGCCCGGGGGCTCTCCCCCCCTACAATGAGCAGTTCTTC.

This sequence joins TRBV28 and TRBJ1-2, with 7 nucleotides matching TRBD1. The CDR3 totals 15 residues. In germline, CDR1 is MDHEN, CDR2 SYDVKM. Trimming took 4 bases from V and 4 from J; bases not matched to a gene: 9. The chain's CDR3 is CASSSGLQGIYGYTF. The CDR3 DNA follows: TGTGCCAGCAGTTCTGGCTTACAGGGGATCTATGGCTACACCTTC.

This chain joins TRBV7-4 and TRBJ2-4; 9 bases fit TRBD1. Unmatched junction bases numbered 8, after V lost 4 bases and J lost 4 bases. The CDR3 consists of 16 residues. CDR1 and CDR2 from the germline V gene are SGHVT and SQSDAQ. The CDR3, as DNA: TGTGCCAGCAGCTCCCCCCGGGACAGGGAAAAAAACATTCAGTACTTC. It translates to CASSSPRDREKNIQYF.

The chain combines TRBV27 with TRBJ2-3; 7 bases are a match to TRBD2. The germline V gene encodes CDR1 MNHEY and CDR2 SMNVEV (reference sequence). V was clipped by 5 bases and J by 4 bases; unmatched bases: 12. This CDR3 has 16 amino acids. CDR3 loop: CASSPRLAAVPDTQYF. For the CDR3, the DNA is TGTGCCAGCAGTCCCCGACTAGCCGCGGTTCCAGATACGCAGTATTTT.

Details on this clonotype: Possible read error: a much larger clone is one base away. The CDR3 reads CASSLVGGGACNEQFF. CDR3 DNA sequence: TGTGCCAGCAGCTTAGTAGGCGGGGGGGCCTGCAATGAGCAGTTCTTC. The V call is TRBV7-6, the J call TRBJ2-1; TRBD2 aligns across 9 bases. This CDR3 contains 16 residues. V trimming: 1 base; J trimming: 6 bases; junction bases outside the gene matches: 7. Germline CDR1 SGHVS, CDR2 FNYEAQ.

This clonotype has a single count. The chain employs TRBV5-6 and TRBJ1-1, with D uncertain. Germline V gene lookup returns CDR1 SGHDT and CDR2 YYEEEE. V was pared by 0 bases and J by 3 bases, with 6 bases between. The CDR3 runs to 13 residues. In nucleotides, the CDR3 is TGTGCCAGCAGCTTGGCAGCAGACACTGAAGCTTTCTTT. Translation: CASSLAADTEAFF.

V gene TRBV19 combines with J gene TRBJ1-2; 7 nucleotides agree with TRBD1. Germline CDR1 reads LNHDA; CDR2 reads SQIVND (reference sequence). CDR3 size: 13 residues. Trimming removed 7 bases from V and 8 bases from J; junction bases left unmatched: 10. The CDR3 coding sequence is TGTGCCAGTACCGAAACAGGGGCGTGGGGCTACACCTTC. The encoded protein is CASTETGAWGYTF.

The V gene is TRBV7-6, the J gene TRBJ2-7, with D unresolved. CDR3 size: 16 residues. With 1 base removed from V and 3 bases from J, the gap between germline ends came to 16 bases. Germline CDR1 reads SGHVS; CDR2 reads FNYEAQ. The CDR3: CASSLGSNADNYEQYF. The DNA of the CDR3 is TGTGCCAGCAGCTTAGGGTCTAATGCCGATAACTACGAGCAGTACTTC.

This clonotype appeared many times. The gene calls are TRBV6-1 and TRBJ2-7; TRBD2 aligns across 8 bases. This CDR3 comprises 16 residues. With 0 bases clipped from V and 1 base from J, the junction kept 5 bases outside the gene matches. Germline V gives CDR1 MNHNS, CDR2 SASEGT. This CDR3 is CASSEAPGGGSYEQYF. The CDR3 DNA reads TGTGCCAGCAGTGAAGCGCCCGGGGGGGGATCCTACGAGCAGTACTTC.

This clonotype was found a few times. The J gene is TRBJ1-1, the V gene TRBV7-8; possible D gene TRBD1, 6 bases. Between the trimmed V and J ends, which lost 5 bases and 0 bases, there was a span of 13 bases. Germline CDR1 is SGHVS and CDR2 is FQNEAQ. The CDR3 extends over 15 amino acids. The CDR3 DNA reads TGTGCCAGCAGCGCCTTACAGGGCATGAACACTGAAGCTTTCTTT. This codes for CASSALQGMNTEAFF.

This clonotype appeared a few times. The rearrangement uses TRBV10-3 and TRBJ1-2, with D perhaps TRBD1 (6 bases). The V end was cut by 1 base, the J end by 2 bases, with 8 bases between. The CDR3 is 14 residues long. Per germline, CDR1 ENHRY and CDR2 SYGVKD. CDR3: CAISELQGNYGYTF. The CDR3 nucleotides are TGTGCCATCAGTGAGTTGCAGGGGAACTATGGCTACACCTTC.

Points on this clonotype: One end of the junction is discordant with germline, which a read error may explain. The gene calls are TRBV2 and TRBJ2-1; unclear D gene. This CDR3 spans 17 amino acids. Germline CDR1 is SNHLY and CDR2 is FYNNEI. CDR3 bases: TGTGCCAACAGTGAGTCGACCTTCCCAAGCTCCTACAATGAGCAGTTCTTC. Encoded protein: CANSESTFPSSYNEQFF. Together with reference TRBV2 and TRBJ2-1, the CDR3 gives the full variable domain: EPEVTQTPSHQVTQMGQEVILRCVPISNHLYFYWYRQILGQKVEFLVSFYNNEISEKSEIFDDQFSVERPDGSNFTLKIRSTKLEDSAMYFCANSESTFPSSYNEQFFGPGTRLTVL.

This chain connects TRBV6-5 to TRBJ1-2; D is unclear. Trimming cost V 0 bases and J 0 bases, with 14 bases left between them. CDR1 and CDR2 (germline): MNHEY, SVGAGI. The CDR3 length is 17 residues. CDR3: CASSYSLRHRPNYGYTF. In nucleotides, the CDR3 is TGTGCCAGCAGTTACTCATTAAGGCATCGACCTAACTATGGCTACACCTTC.

The chain carries TRBV5-6 and TRBJ1-5, with 7 bases aligning to TRBD1. Germline values: CDR1 SGHDT, CDR2 YYEEEE. V lost 4 bases and J lost 6; bases outside the gene matches: 10. This CDR3 has 15 amino acids. The chain's CDR3 is CASSHMTGNSQPQHF. The CDR3 nucleotides read TGTGCCAGCAGCCATATGACAGGGAACAGTCAGCCCCAGCATTTT.

The V call is TRBV6-6, the J call TRBJ1-1; TRBD1 might be the D (5 bases). In germline, CDR1 is MNHNY, CDR2 SVGAGI (reference sequence). This CDR3 has 16 amino acids. The germline V and J ends were trimmed by 2 bases and 11 bases, with 24 bases remaining between them. The CDR3 DNA is TGTGCCAGCAGTTACCGGACGTATAGGGACTTTTTTCTGGCTTTCTTT. Amino acid sequence: CASSYRTYRDFFLAFF.

The chain recombines TRBV5-5 with TRBJ2-5; TRBD1 matches 10 bases. CDR3 length: 15 residues. Germline CDR1 and CDR2: SGHKS and YYEKEE (reference sequence). The V segment lost 4 bases and the J segment 6 bases; nucleotides outside the gene matches: 9. As DNA, the CDR3 is TGTGCCAGCAGCCCCGGGACAGGGGATGCGCAGACCCAGTACTTC. This translates into CASSPGTGDAQTQYF.

The rearrangement uses TRBV9 and TRBJ2-3, with D possibly being TRBD2 (6 bases). Germline values: CDR1 SGDLS, CDR2 YYNGEE. Trimming stripped 3 bases from V and 6 bases from J, with 14 bases between. This CDR3 has 14 amino acids. CDR3 coding DNA: TGTGCCAGCAGCGAGGACGGGGGAAGGGATACGCAGTATTTT. It translates to CASSEDGGRDTQYF.

In the case of this clonotype: Being one base from a much bigger clone, this may be a read error. The J gene is TRBJ2-1, the V gene TRBV7-6, with D uncertain. The CDR3 is 13 residues long. CDR1 and CDR2 (germline): SGHVS, FNYEAQ. V was clipped by 3 bases and J by 5 bases, with 8 bases between them. The CDR3 region is CASSFTVDNEQFF. In DNA form, the CDR3 reads TGTGCCAGCAGCTTTACAGTGGACAATGAGCAGTTCTTC. Supplemented by reference TRBV7-6 and TRBJ2-1, the full variable domain reads GAGVSQSPRYKVTKRGQDVALRCDPISGHVSLYWYRQALGQGPEFLTYFNYEAQQDKSGLPNDRFSAERPEGSISTLTIQRTEQRDSAMYRCASSFTVDNEQFFGPGTRLTVL.